The 31 T cell receptor beta chains presented below share a single source sample, sequenced in a study of CD8 T cells in Susac syndrome. Random hexamers were used to reverse transcribe roughly 0.5 to 1 ug of RNA. TCRdb processed the immunoSEQ multiplex PCR reads anew with MiXCR; each CDR3 protein has one entry. The data show around 140,000 distinct CDR3 sequences, with about 95% seen just once and approximately 0.12% held by the top ten. Sequencing was performed on CD4+ T cells from PBMCs. The origin of the receptors is a human donor with multiple sclerosis.

The CDR3 region has the DNA TGTGCCAGACTTTGGGGGACTAGCGGGAGGCATGAGCAGTTCTTC. It encodes CARLWGTSGRHEQFF. The chain employs TRBV19 and TRBJ2-1, with 15 bases identical to TRBD2. V shed 9 bases, J shed 8 bases, and the junction held 8 bases outside the gene matches. Germline CDR1 is LNHDA and CDR2 is SQIVND (reference sequence). The CDR3 runs to 15 residues.

The rearrangement links TRBV20-1 to TRBJ2-7; no clear D gene. Trimming removed 2 bases at V and 3 bases at J, with 11 bases between. The CDR3 is 13 residues long. Germline V CDR1 and CDR2: DFQATT, SNEGSKA (reference sequence). DNA of the CDR3: TGCAGTGCTAGACCGTCTTCTGGCTACGAGCAGTACTTC. Its protein is CSARPSSGYEQYF.

This CDR3 reads CAWSDQGAFSGNTIYF. CDR3 bases: TGTGCCTGGAGTGATCAGGGGGCATTCTCTGGAAACACCATATATTTT. V usage is TRBV30 and J usage is TRBJ1-3; 8 nucleotides agree with TRBD1. The CDR3 runs 16 residues. Looked up from germline, CDR1 is GTSNPN and CDR2 is SVGIG (reference sequence). Trimming removed 1 base from V and 0 bases from J; junction bases left unmatched: 5.

The chain couples TRBV20-1 to TRBJ2-5, with TRBD2 matching 13 bases. V dropped 2 bases and J dropped 2; count of bases not matched to a gene: 5. Germline V gives CDR1 DFQATT, CDR2 SNEGSKA (reference sequence). The CDR3 extends over 16 amino acids. The CDR3 here is CSARSGLAGRQETQYF. CDR3 nucleotide sequence: TGCAGTGCTAGATCGGGACTAGCGGGACGGCAAGAGACCCAGTACTTC.

The gene calls are TRBV14 and TRBJ1-4; D is uncertain. Trimming removed 4 bases from V and 0 bases from J, with 9 bases in between. The CDR3 runs to 15 residues. CDR1 SGHDN and CDR2 FVKESK come from the germline V gene. The CDR3 sequence is CASSRSVATNEKLFF. Written as DNA, the CDR3 is TGTGCCAGCAGCCGCTCGGTCGCAACTAATGAAAAACTGTTTTTT.

The rearrangement joins TRBV5-4 to TRBJ1-2; 7 nucleotides line up with TRBD1. The CDR3 is 16 amino acids. Trimming took 0 bases from V and 2 from J; bases not matched to a gene: 7. In germline, CDR1 is SGHNT, CDR2 YYREEE (reference sequence). CDR3 sequence (DNA): TGTGCCAGCAGCTTGGGGGGACAGCGACCCAACTATGGCTACACCTTC. Protein: CASSLGGQRPNYGYTF.

The V and J genes are TRBV7-9 and TRBJ1-2; possibly TRBD1 for D (5 bases). This CDR3 is 15 amino acids long. Per germline, CDR1 SEHNR and CDR2 FQNEAQ (reference sequence). V lost 4 bases to trimming and J lost 8 bases, with 20 bases between them. CDR3 amino acids: CASSSSETWGDGYTF. Here the CDR3 DNA reads TGTGCCAGCAGCTCATCCGAAACATGGGGCGACGGCTACACCTTC.

The chain uses TRBV6-2 or TRBV6-3 and TRBJ2-7; 10 bases align to TRBD1. The CDR3 sequence is 15 residues long. CDR1 and CDR2 from the germline V gene are MNHEY and SVGEGT. V was clipped by 5 bases and J by 4 bases; unmatched bases: 8. The CDR3 here is CASSTPGQGRYEQYF. The CDR3 DNA reads as TGTGCCAGCAGTACCCCGGGACAGGGGAGGTACGAGCAGTACTTC.

J is TRBJ2-2 and V is TRBV3-1; D call uncertain. CDR1 is LGHDT and CDR2 is YNNKEL in the germline V gene (reference sequence). Between the trimmed V and J ends, which lost 4 bases and 7 bases, there was a span of 7 bases. The CDR3 is 12 residues long. CDR3: CASSLIGGELFF. The CDR3 DNA is TGTGCCAGCAGCCTTATCGGCGGGGAGCTGTTTTTT.

The V call is TRBV20-1, the J call TRBJ2-7; perhaps TRBD1 as D (6 bases). The V end was cut by 4 bases, the J end by 2 bases, with 18 bases between. This CDR3 contains 15 residues. CDR1 and CDR2 from the germline V gene are DFQATT and SNEGSKA (reference sequence). In DNA form, the CDR3 reads TGCAGTGCTAAACCGGGACACTCTTTCACCTACGAGCAGTACTTC. Encoded protein: CSAKPGHSFTYEQYF.

The chain couples TRBV6-1 to TRBJ2-1, with 12 positions matching TRBD2. Germline V lookup: CDR1 MNHNS, CDR2 SASEGT. The CDR3 is made up of 16 amino acids. The V and J ends lost 6 bases and 4 bases, in that order; junction bases with no gene match: 7. CDR3 nucleotide sequence: TGTGCCAGCAGCCGCATACTAGCGGGAGGTTACAATGAGCAGTTCTTC. It translates to CASSRILAGGYNEQFF.

J is TRBJ2-5 and V is TRBV29-1, with 11 bases fitting TRBD1. The junction had 9 bases not matched to a gene; V was cut back by 7 bases and J by 5 bases. The CDR3 consists of 14 residues. Per germline, CDR1 SQVTM and CDR2 ANQGSEA. As DNA, the CDR3 is TGCAGCGGGTGGACAGGGGGCGCCGGGGAGACCCAGTACTTC. This gives the protein CSGWTGGAGETQYF.

The chain couples TRBV10-3 to TRBJ2-5; TRBD1 might be the D (7 bases). The CDR3 totals 17 residues. V lost 3 bases, J lost 1 base, and 18 bases lay in between. Germline V lookup: CDR1 ENHRY, CDR2 SYGVKD. In DNA, the CDR3 is TGTGCCATCAGTGAACGAATGGCGGGACAGAGCCAAGAGACCCAGTACTTC. Protein: CAISERMAGQSQETQYF.

The genes are TRBV30 and TRBJ1-1, with TRBD1 as a possible D gene (5 bases). The CDR3 extends over 15 amino acids. Germline CDR1 reads GTSNPN; CDR2 reads SVGIG (reference sequence). The ends were cut back, 4 bases at V and 0 bases at J, with 15 bases in the middle. Written as DNA, the CDR3 is TGTGCCTGGAATCAGGGTCACAACTTGAACACTGAAGCTTTCTTT. Amino acid sequence: CAWNQGHNLNTEAFF. The complete variable domain, with remaining parts taken from reference TRBV30 and TRBJ1-1, reads SQTIHQWPATLVQPVGSPLSLECTVEGTSNPNLYWYRQAAGRGLQLLFYSVGIGQISSEVPQNLSASRPQDRQFILSSKKLLLSDSGFYLCAWNQGHNLNTEAFFGQGTRLTVV.

This CDR3 reads CASSQVRLATNNEQFF. CDR3 DNA: TGTGCCAGCAGCCAAGTAAGGCTAGCGACAAACAATGAGCAGTTCTTC. This chain links TRBV3-1 with TRBJ2-1; TRBD2 is a possible D gene (6 bases). V lost 1 base to trimming and J lost 5 bases, with 15 bases between them. Germline CDR1 LGHDT, CDR2 YNNKEL (reference sequence). CDR3 length equals 16 residues.

The chain carries TRBV29-1 and TRBJ2-3; D might be TRBD2 (6 bases). CDR1 is SQVTM and CDR2 is ANQGSEA in the germline V gene. CDR3 length: 13 amino acids. V shed 5 bases and J shed 5 bases, with 14 bases lying between them. The CDR3 spells CSVRPGVGDTQYF. The CDR3 nucleotides are TGCAGCGTTCGTCCGGGGGTAGGAGATACGCAGTATTTT.

The V gene is TRBV28, the J gene TRBJ2-1, with 7 positions matching TRBD2. The CDR3 has 14 amino acids. The germline V gene has CDR1 MDHEN and CDR2 SYDVKM. Unmatched junction bases numbered 5, after V lost 1 base and J lost 8 bases. The CDR3 DNA reads TGTGCCAGCAGTTTATCTTCAGGGAGGGATGAGCAGTTCTTC. This encodes CASSLSSGRDEQFF.

The genes are TRBV20-1 and TRBJ2-7; no firm D call. V was shortened by 4 bases and J by 1 base, with 8 bases between the two germline ends. The CDR3 has 12 amino acids. Germline-derived CDR1 and CDR2 are DFQATT and SNEGSKA (reference sequence). DNA for the CDR3: TGCAGTGCTAAACAGACTTCCTACGAGCAGTACTTC. Translating gives CSAKQTSYEQYF.

The chain has TRBV30 and TRBJ2-5; possibly TRBD2 for D (6 bases). The V end was cut by 0 bases, the J end by 5 bases, with 16 bases between. The CDR3 runs 15 residues. In germline, CDR1 is GTSNPN, CDR2 SVGIG (reference sequence). The CDR3 is CAWSVIKSGWETQYF. Here the CDR3 DNA reads TGTGCCTGGAGTGTGATTAAGAGCGGGTGGGAGACCCAGTACTTC. The variable domain in full, completed from reference TRBV30 and TRBJ2-5, reads SQTIHQWPATLVQPVGSPLSLECTVEGTSNPNLYWYRQAAGRGLQLLFYSVGIGQISSEVPQNLSASRPQDRQFILSSKKLLLSDSGFYLCAWSVIKSGWETQYFGPGTRLLVL.

The chain employs TRBV5-1 and TRBJ2-4; 8 positions match TRBD1. Germline values: CDR1 SGHRS, CDR2 YFSETQ. Trimming at V came to 8 bases and at J to 9 bases, leaving 4 bases not matched to a gene. The CDR3 is 11 amino acids. Here the CDR3 reads CASQGAGIQYF. The CDR3, as DNA: TGCGCCAGTCAGGGGGCCGGCATTCAGTACTTC.

This chain uses TRBV29-1 with TRBJ1-3; 8 positions agree with TRBD1. Germline CDR1 and CDR2: SQVTM and ANQGSEA. This CDR3 has 13 amino acids. V lost 7 bases, J lost 2 bases, and 4 bases stayed unmatched. In DNA, the CDR3 is TGCAGCGCTCAGGGGGCTGCTGGAAACACCATATATTTT. Translating gives CSAQGAAGNTIYF. The whole variable domain, remainder taken from reference TRBV29-1 and TRBJ1-3, is SAVISQKPSRDICQRGTSLTIQCQVDSQVTMMFWYRQQPGQSLTLIATANQGSEATYESGFVIDKFPISRPNLTFSTLTVSNMSPEDSSIYLCSAQGAAGNTIYFGEGSWLTVV.

As to this clonotype: An end of the junction differs from the germline gene, which may be a read error. The chain carries TRBV6-5 and TRBJ1-1; tentative D call: TRBD1 (6 bases). The CDR3 contains 15 residues. Looked up from germline, CDR1 is MNHEY and CDR2 is SVGAGI. CDR3 in amino acids: CASSYRDTANTEVFF. CDR3 DNA: TGTGCCAGCAGTTACCGGGACACAGCGAACACTGAAGTTTTCTTT.

The chain links TRBV5-4 to TRBJ2-2; 12 bases line up with TRBD2. J was trimmed by 1 base and V by 0 bases; bases with no gene match: 4. Germline V lookup: CDR1 SGHNT, CDR2 YYREEE (reference sequence). The CDR3 runs 18 residues. The CDR3 DNA follows: TGTGCCAGCAGCTTGGCCCCACTAGCGGGGGGGAACACCGGGGAGCTGTTTTTT. Amino acids: CASSLAPLAGGNTGELFF.

CDR3 sequence: CASSQVRSMNTEAFF. DNA of the CDR3: TGTGCCAGCAGCCAAGTGCGGAGTATGAACACTGAAGCTTTCTTT. The gene calls are TRBV14 and TRBJ1-1; D is ambiguous. Trimming pared 1 base from V and 0 bases from J, leaving 9 bases between. CDR3 size: 15 residues. The germline V gene encodes CDR1 SGHDN and CDR2 FVKESK.

The CDR3 reads CASSLQGALNTEAFF. The CDR3 DNA follows: TGTGCCAGCAGCTTACAGGGGGCGTTGAACACTGAAGCTTTCTTT. The V gene is TRBV14, the J gene TRBJ1-1; TRBD1 agrees at 9 bases. Looked up from germline, CDR1 is SGHDN and CDR2 is FVKESK. This CDR3 has 15 amino acids. V gave up 5 bases and J gave up 0 bases; unmatched junction bases: 4.

The J gene is TRBJ2-3, the V gene TRBV4-1; 7 nucleotides line up with TRBD1. Germline V gene data show CDR1 as MGHRA and CDR2 as YSYEKL. V trimming: 4 bases; J trimming: 0 bases; junction bases outside the gene matches: 4. CDR3 length: 15 amino acids. In DNA, the CDR3 is TGCGCCAGCAGCCCGGGACAGCGGAGCACAGATACGCAGTATTTT. It yields the protein CASSPGQRSTDTQYF.

J is TRBJ1-5 and V is TRBV12-3 or TRBV12-4; the D is unclear. The CDR3 contains 15 residues. The germline V and J ends were trimmed by 4 bases and 10 bases, with 20 bases remaining between them. Here the CDR3 reads CASSSPPIFGRPQHF. The CDR3 nucleotides read TGTGCCAGCAGTTCCCCCCCCATTTTTGGTCGACCCCAGCATTTT.

This clonotype has only a few counts. This rearrangement joins TRBV6-5 to TRBJ1-6; the D gene is possibly TRBD1 (6 bases). The ends were cut back, 0 bases at V and 7 bases at J, with 10 bases in the middle. Germline CDR1 reads MNHEY; CDR2 reads SVGAGI. This CDR3 is 15 amino acids long. Here the CDR3 DNA reads TGTGCCAGCAGTTACTCGAGGAGGGGGAATTCACCCCTCCACTTT. Amino acid sequence: CASSYSRRGNSPLHF.

The chain combines TRBV28 with TRBJ2-1, with 9 bases matching TRBD2. Losses at the gene ends were 6 bases for V and 7 bases for J; bases not matched to a gene: 7. Germline lookup yields CDR1 MDHEN and CDR2 SYDVKM. The CDR3 has 14 amino acids. CDR3 in amino acids: CASRAGGAKNEQFF. The CDR3 coding sequence is TGTGCCAGCAGAGCGGGGGGCGCGAAAAATGAGCAGTTCTTC.

The CDR3 spells CSARGQITYEQYF. DNA for the CDR3: TGCAGTGCTAGGGGACAGATAACCTACGAGCAGTACTTC. The chain is built from TRBV20-1 and TRBJ2-7, with 7 bases that match TRBD1. V shed 3 bases, J shed 2 bases, and the junction held 4 bases outside the gene matches. The CDR3 extends over 13 amino acids. Germline CDR1 reads DFQATT; CDR2 reads SNEGSKA (reference sequence).

The gene calls are TRBV6-4 and TRBJ1-1; no clear D gene. With 2 bases removed from V and 4 bases from J, the gap between germline ends came to 8 bases. The CDR3 has 13 residues. CDR1 and CDR2 from the germline V gene are MRHNA and SNTAGT. The CDR3 reads CASSDVGGTEAFF. The CDR3 nucleotides are TGTGCCAGCAGTGACGTGGGCGGCACTGAAGCTTTCTTT.